Listed below are T cell receptor beta chains from one sample, sequenced in a study of blood T cells in healthy people across ages. TCRdb ran MiXCR on the 5' RACE reads and lists one entry per CDR3 protein. Counted here are fewer than 800,000 distinct CDR3 sequences, around 48% occurring once; the ten biggest clones make up 25% to 35%. Sequenced: blood. These receptors were taken from a woman aged 55 to 70 in good health. The CDR3 runs from the conserved cysteine through the conserved F or W. Fields, in order: D gene, CDR3 length, clone size, V gene, J gene, CDR3 DNA, CDR3 protein. A D gene is named only where the DNA matches it firmly. Clone size appears in some rows only: once, few, many, or a class for an expanded clone.

d_gene: TRBD1; len: 14; abundance: .; v_gene: TRBV5-1; j_gene: TRBJ1-4; CDR3nt: TGCGCCAGCAGCCCCCGACAGGGTATGGAAAAACTGTTTTTT; CDR3aa: CASSPRQGMEKLFF
d_gene: .; len: 14; abundance: .; v_gene: TRBV10-3; j_gene: TRBJ1-2; CDR3nt: TGTGCCATCAGTGAGGCGACGGCATCTCCAGGCTACACCTTC; CDR3aa: CAISEATASPGYTF
d_gene: TRBD1; len: 15; abundance: .; v_gene: TRBV20-1; j_gene: TRBJ1-5; CDR3nt: TGCAGTGCTCAAACGGACAGGGGTGGCAATCAGCCCCAGCATTTT; CDR3aa: CSAQTDRGGNQPQHF
d_gene: .; len: 11; abundance: few; v_gene: TRBV20-1; j_gene: TRBJ2-5; CDR3nt: TGCAGTGCTCACCTAGGGGCGACCCAGTACTTC; CDR3aa: CSAHLGATQYF
d_gene: .; len: 14; abundance: .; v_gene: TRBV7-2; j_gene: TRBJ2-7; CDR3nt: TGTGCCAGCAGCTTAGCGGAGGGATACTACGAGCAGTACTTC; CDR3aa: CASSLAEGYYEQYF
d_gene: .; len: 14; abundance: .; v_gene: TRBV4-3; j_gene: TRBJ1-1; CDR3nt: TGCGCCAGCAGCCAGGGTCTGCGGGGCACTGAAGCTTTCTTT; CDR3aa: CASSQGLRGTEAFF
d_gene: .; len: 16; abundance: .; v_gene: TRBV27; j_gene: TRBJ2-1; CDR3nt: TGTGCCAGCAGTTTAGCTCTATTTAGCTCCTACAATGAGCAGTTCTTC; CDR3aa: CASSLALFSSYNEQFF
d_gene: .; len: 16; abundance: .; v_gene: TRBV15; j_gene: TRBJ2-1; CDR3nt: TGTGCCACCAGCAAAACAGGGTCGCGGGCGTACAATGAGCAGTTCTTC; CDR3aa: CATSKTGSRAYNEQFF
d_gene: .; len: 12; abundance: .; v_gene: TRBV10-3; j_gene: TRBJ1-2; CDR3nt: TGTGCCATCAGTGAGTCGACCCGGGGCTACACCTTC; CDR3aa: CAISESTRGYTF
d_gene: TRBD1; len: 16; abundance: .; v_gene: TRBV5-1; j_gene: TRBJ1-2; CDR3nt: TGCGCCAGCAGAGCAGGGGGGCTCCTGACTCGGGGTGGCTACACCTTC; CDR3aa: CASRAGGLLTRGGYTF
d_gene: .; len: 16; abundance: .; v_gene: TRBV12-3/TRBV12-4; j_gene: TRBJ2-5; CDR3nt: TGTGCCAGCAGTTCCCTTAGGGGACGGACAAGGTGGGCCCAGTACTTC; CDR3aa: CASSSLRGRTRWAQYF